One and the same sample provided the 14 T cell receptor beta chains below, sequenced in a study of shared clonotypes between healthy human individuals (dated by TCRdb to between 2020 and 2021). Libraries were made using the immunoSEQ multiplex PCR assay. The clones in this table, taken by TCRdb from immuneACCESS, are in-frame only. Not every clone is retained; where verified, under half of the shortfall comes from an unresolved V gene, and the cause of the rest is unknown. The sample table contains about 820,000 clones; only one count was recorded for over 90% of them. Around 24% of the sample belongs to the ten largest clones. CD8 naive samples were obtained by positive selection for CCR7 among CD45RO-negative cells, yielding a CD45RA+CCR7+ population from which TemRA cells were excluded. Sequences were obtained from naive CD8+ T cells sorted from blood. Reading the label with the study, this specimen's cell subset or site is: CD45RA+CCR7+. These receptor sequences come from a man aged 30 to 39 in good health.

V is TRBV5-6 and J is TRBJ2-3, with a possible D match to TRBD1 (6 bases). The CDR3 is 16 residues long. CDR1 and CDR2 from the germline V gene are SGHDT and YYEEEE. V was pared by 0 bases and J by 2 bases, with 13 bases between. The CDR3 is CASSLVVGAFTDTQYF. CDR3 nucleotide sequence: TGTGCCAGCAGCTTGGTGGTGGGGGCGTTCACAGATACGCAGTATTTT.

The CDR3 loop is CAWNSGQGFVQYF. Written as DNA, the CDR3 is TGTGCCTGGAACTCGGGACAGGGATTCGTGCAGTACTTC. This sequence joins TRBV30 and TRBJ2-7; 9 bases fit TRBD1. Germline V CDR1 and CDR2: GTSNPN, SVGIG (reference sequence). Trimming took 4 bases from V and 9 from J; bases not matched to a gene: 10. The CDR3 is made up of 13 amino acids.

The chain employs TRBV7-2 and TRBJ2-7, with D possibly being TRBD2 (5 bases). Germline CDR1 SGHTA, CDR2 FQGNSA. The CDR3 has 14 amino acids. V shed 2 bases and J shed 2 bases, with 10 bases lying between them. CDR3 sequence (DNA): TGTGCCAGCAGCTTAAGCGGTCCCCCCTACGAGCAGTACTTC. The encoded protein is CASSLSGPPYEQYF.

The chain recombines TRBV7-9 with TRBJ2-7; D is unclear. This CDR3 contains 14 residues. In germline, CDR1 is SEHNR, CDR2 FQNEAQ (reference sequence). V lost 4 bases and J lost 2, with 12 bases in between. CDR3 DNA sequence: TGTGCCAGCAGCTATGGGGTGGAAACCTACGAGCAGTACTTC. Encoded protein: CASSYGVETYEQYF.

V usage is TRBV7-9 and J usage is TRBJ1-2; weak D call: TRBD1 (6 bases). Trimming removed 5 bases at V and 8 bases at J, with 21 bases between. Germline V gene lookup returns CDR1 SEHNR and CDR2 FQNEAQ (reference sequence). The CDR3 extends over 15 amino acids. The CDR3 is CASSHPSGGGQGYTF. The DNA of the CDR3 is TGTGCCAGCAGCCATCCCAGCGGGGGGGGACAAGGCTACACCTTC.

The chain links TRBV6-9 to TRBJ2-5; 7 positions match TRBD1. Germline loops: CDR1 MNHGY, CDR2 SVAAGI. The CDR3 runs 18 residues. The ends lost 0 bases at V and 3 bases at J; junction bases unmatched: 13. In DNA form, the CDR3 reads TGTGCCAGCAGTTATTCAATAGACAGGGAATGGGTTAAAGAGACCCAGTACTTC. It encodes CASSYSIDREWVKETQYF.

This sequence joins TRBV28 and TRBJ1-4; tentatively, D is TRBD1 (5 bases). Trimming took 1 base from V and 0 from J, leaving 12 bases between them. The CDR3 sequence is 17 residues long. The germline V gene has CDR1 MDHEN and CDR2 SYDVKM. This chain's CDR3 is CASSLFGQGATNEKLFF. CDR3 DNA sequence: TGTGCCAGCAGTTTATTCGGGCAGGGCGCAACTAATGAAAAACTGTTTTTT.

This rearrangement joins TRBV5-1 to TRBJ2-3; 9 bases fit TRBD2. Per germline, CDR1 SGHRS and CDR2 YFSETQ. The CDR3 runs to 16 residues. J gave up 4 bases and V 0 bases, and 6 bases lay outside the gene matches. The CDR3 nucleotides read TGCGCCAGCAGCTTGGATGGTAGCGGGAGTGCAGATACGCAGTATTTT. Protein sequence: CASSLDGSGSADTQYF.

The chain links TRBV27 to TRBJ1-2; 9 positions agree with TRBD1. The CDR3 is 13 amino acids. CDR1 and CDR2 from the germline V gene are MNHEY and SMNVEV (reference sequence). V shed 9 bases, J shed 2 bases, and the junction held 4 bases outside the gene matches. CDR3 loop: CASRTGENYGYTF. The CDR3 coding sequence is TGTGCCAGTCGGACAGGGGAAAACTATGGCTACACCTTC.

CDR3 region: CASSGASGIPYNEQFF. The CDR3 bases are TGCGCCAGCAGTGGGGCTAGCGGGATCCCGTACAATGAGCAGTTCTTC. The chain couples TRBV10-2 to TRBJ2-1; 9 nucleotides match TRBD2. CDR1 is WSHSY, CDR2 SAAADI, per germline. Losses at the gene ends were 4 bases for V and 4 bases for J; bases not matched to a gene: 8. CDR3 length: 16 residues.

This clone has a single count. V usage is TRBV29-1 and J usage is TRBJ2-1; D unresolved. The germline V gene has CDR1 SQVTM and CDR2 ANQGSEA. CDR3 length equals 12 residues. V dropped 4 bases and J dropped 5 bases, with 9 bases sitting between them. CDR3 loop: CSVGWGNNEQFF. CDR3 nucleotides: TGCAGCGTTGGCTGGGGAAACAATGAGCAGTTCTTC.

Concerning this clone: The junction departs from germline at one end; a sequencing error may be responsible. The chain has TRBV7-9 and TRBJ1-4; 8 bases fit TRBD1. This CDR3 has 16 amino acids. Germline V lookup: CDR1 SEHNR, CDR2 FQNEAQ (reference sequence). The DNA for the CDR3 is TGTGCCAGCATCTTAAGGTCCGGACAGGGTAGCGAAAAACTGTTTTTT. It encodes CASILRSGQGSEKLFF.

The CDR3 nucleotides read TGTGCCAGCAGTTTTAACCCTAATGAAAAACTGTTTTTT. Protein sequence: CASSFNPNEKLFF. This chain uses TRBV28 with TRBJ1-4; D ambiguous. The V end was cut by 3 bases, the J end by 3 bases, with 5 bases between. The CDR3 length is 13 residues. Germline CDR1 is MDHEN and CDR2 is SYDVKM.

The gene calls are TRBV9 and TRBJ1-1; 11 bases are a match to TRBD1. Losses at the gene ends were 3 bases for V and 6 bases for J; bases not matched to a gene: 13. Germline loops: CDR1 SGDLS, CDR2 YYNGEE. The CDR3 runs 17 residues. CDR3 region: CASSAAEGQGARAEAFF. DNA for the CDR3: TGTGCCAGCAGCGCCGCCGAAGGACAGGGGGCGCGGGCTGAAGCTTTCTTT.